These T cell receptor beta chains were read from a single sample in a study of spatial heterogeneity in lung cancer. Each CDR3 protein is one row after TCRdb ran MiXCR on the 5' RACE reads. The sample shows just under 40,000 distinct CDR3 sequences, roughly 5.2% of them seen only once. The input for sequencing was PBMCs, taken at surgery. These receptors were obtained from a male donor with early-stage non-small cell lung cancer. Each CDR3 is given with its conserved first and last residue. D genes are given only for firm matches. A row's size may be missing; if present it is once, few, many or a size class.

cdr3_aa: CASSYGQGARTDTQYF
cdr3_nt: TGTGCCAGCAGTTACGGACAGGGGGCGAGGACAGATACGCAGTATTTT
d_call: TRBD1
v_call: TRBV6-2/TRBV6-3
clone_size: .
j_call: TRBJ2-3

cdr3_aa: CSARDQPGGAGELFF
cdr3_nt: TGCAGTGCTAGAGATCAGCCCGGGGGCGCCGGGGAGCTGTTTTTT
d_call: .
v_call: TRBV20-1
clone_size: .
j_call: TRBJ2-2

cdr3_aa: CASSIPGTAYGYTF
cdr3_nt: TGTGCCAGCAGCATACCCGGGACAGCCTATGGCTACACCTTC
d_call: TRBD1
v_call: TRBV5-4
clone_size: few
j_call: TRBJ1-2

cdr3_aa: CASSLIRLMNTEAFF
cdr3_nt: TGTGCCAGCAGCTTGATCAGGCTCATGAACACTGAAGCTTTCTTT
d_call: .
v_call: TRBV5-6
clone_size: many
j_call: TRBJ1-1

cdr3_aa: CASSVTTGQNTGELFF
cdr3_nt: TGTGCCAGCAGCGTTACAACAGGACAGAACACCGGGGAGCTGTTTTTT
d_call: .
v_call: TRBV9
clone_size: many
j_call: TRBJ2-2

cdr3_aa: CASSFLSGGAREQFF
cdr3_nt: TGTGCCAGCAGCTTTCTTAGCGGGGGGGCCCGGGAGCAGTTCTTC
d_call: TRBD2
v_call: TRBV7-2
clone_size: many
j_call: TRBJ2-1

cdr3_aa: CSVEGQGETQYF
cdr3_nt: TGCAGCGTTGAGGGACAGGGAGAGACCCAGTACTTC
d_call: TRBD1
v_call: TRBV29-1
clone_size: many
j_call: TRBJ2-5

cdr3_aa: CASSLWGQANQPQHF
cdr3_nt: TGTGCCAGCAGTTTATGGGGACAGGCGAATCAGCCCCAGCATTTT
d_call: TRBD1
v_call: TRBV28
clone_size: many
j_call: TRBJ1-5

cdr3_aa: CASSLTAGYVYGYTF
cdr3_nt: TGTGCCAGCAGTTTAACGGCAGGGTATGTCTATGGCTACACCTTC
d_call: .
v_call: TRBV28
clone_size: many
j_call: TRBJ1-2

cdr3_aa: CAISETFSGQGPSNQPQHF
cdr3_nt: TGTGCCATCAGTGAGACATTCTCTGGACAGGGCCCTAGCAATCAGCCCCAGCATTTT
d_call: TRBD1
v_call: TRBV10-3
clone_size: many
j_call: TRBJ1-5

cdr3_aa: CASSSGRYYEQYF
cdr3_nt: TGTGCCAGCAGCAGCGGACGGTACTACGAGCAGTACTTC
d_call: .
v_call: TRBV7-9
clone_size: many
j_call: TRBJ2-7

cdr3_aa: CASSGDRSAPRGSPLHF
cdr3_nt: TGTGCCAGCAGCGGAGATAGGAGTGCTCCGCGTGGTTCACCCCTCCACTTT
d_call: .
v_call: TRBV11-2
clone_size: many
j_call: TRBJ1-6

cdr3_aa: CASSNFGSSNQPQHF
cdr3_nt: TGTGCCAGCAGCAATTTCGGCAGTTCTAATCAGCCCCAGCATTTT
d_call: .
v_call: TRBV6-6
clone_size: many
j_call: TRBJ1-5

cdr3_aa: CASSQDGSSYEQYF
cdr3_nt: TGCGCCAGCAGCCAGGACGGTAGCTCCTACGAGCAGTACTTC
d_call: .
v_call: TRBV5-1
clone_size: many
j_call: TRBJ2-7

cdr3_aa: CASSSWGGNTEAFF
cdr3_nt: TGTGCCAGCAGCTCCTGGGGAGGGAACACTGAAGCTTTCTTT
d_call: .
v_call: TRBV11-3
clone_size: many
j_call: TRBJ1-1

cdr3_aa: CASSYSGREQFF
cdr3_nt: TGTGCCAGCAGTTACTCGGGGCGGGAGCAGTTCTTC
d_call: .
v_call: TRBV6-5
clone_size: many
j_call: TRBJ2-1

cdr3_aa: CASSFGKEGIQYF
cdr3_nt: TGTGCCAGCAGCTTTGGCAAGGAGGGCATTCAGTACTTC
d_call: .
v_call: TRBV11-1
clone_size: .
j_call: TRBJ2-4

cdr3_aa: CASSPPVGSAAGGPRKTQYF
cdr3_nt: TGTGCCAGCTCACCACCGGTAGGCTCTGCGGCGGGGGGGCCTCGAAAGACCCAGTACTTC
d_call: TRBD2
v_call: TRBV18
clone_size: .
j_call: TRBJ2-5

cdr3_aa: CSARDRRGRTYEQYF
cdr3_nt: TGCAGTGCTAGAGATAGACGGGGGCGAACCTACGAGCAGTACTTC
d_call: .
v_call: TRBV20-1
clone_size: many
j_call: TRBJ2-7

cdr3_aa: CASSEMRNTEAFF
cdr3_nt: TGTGCCAGCAGTGAAATGAGGAACACTGAAGCTTTCTTT
d_call: .
v_call: TRBV6-1
clone_size: many
j_call: TRBJ1-1

cdr3_aa: CASSSNSQYEQYF
cdr3_nt: TGTGCCAGCAGTTCGAACAGCCAATACGAGCAGTACTTC
d_call: .
v_call: TRBV6-5
clone_size: many
j_call: TRBJ2-7

cdr3_aa: CASSEGHVQETQYF
cdr3_nt: TGTGCCAGCAGTGAAGGACACGTTCAAGAGACCCAGTACTTC
d_call: .
v_call: TRBV2
clone_size: .
j_call: TRBJ2-5

cdr3_aa: CATSREAQFNEKLFF
cdr3_nt: TGTGCCACCAGCAGAGAGGCTCAGTTTAATGAAAAACTGTTTTTT
d_call: .
v_call: TRBV15
clone_size: .
j_call: TRBJ1-4

cdr3_aa: CASSEPGGYYGYTF
cdr3_nt: TGTGCCAGCAGTGAGCCAGGAGGCTACTATGGCTACACCTTC
d_call: .
v_call: TRBV2
clone_size: many
j_call: TRBJ1-2

cdr3_aa: CATSGTDSNSPLHF
cdr3_nt: TGTGCCACCAGTGGAACGGACTCTAATTCACCCCTCCACTTT
d_call: .
v_call: TRBV24-1
clone_size: many
j_call: TRBJ1-6

cdr3_aa: CASSYSADRREGKLFF
cdr3_nt: TGTGCCAGCAGTTACTCTGCTGACAGGCGGGAGGGAAAACTGTTTTTT
d_call: .
v_call: TRBV6-5
clone_size: many
j_call: TRBJ1-4

cdr3_aa: CASMPDYGGAREQFF
cdr3_nt: TGTGCCAGCATGCCTGACTACGGGGGGGCCCGTGAGCAGTTCTTC
d_call: TRBD2
v_call: TRBV5-8
clone_size: .
j_call: TRBJ2-1

cdr3_aa: CASSSGTGTYEQYF
cdr3_nt: TGTGCCAGCAGCTCCGGGACAGGGACCTACGAGCAGTACTTC
d_call: TRBD1
v_call: TRBV7-9
clone_size: many
j_call: TRBJ2-7

cdr3_aa: CAITRRVGSYNSPLHF
cdr3_nt: TGTGCCATCACCAGGAGGGTTGGCTCCTATAATTCACCCCTCCACTTT
d_call: .
v_call: TRBV6-1
clone_size: many
j_call: TRBJ1-6

cdr3_aa: CASSLSSPGVSQYF
cdr3_nt: TGCGCCAGCAGCTTGTCCAGTCCTGGGGTATCGCAGTATTTT
d_call: .
v_call: TRBV5-1
clone_size: many
j_call: TRBJ2-3

cdr3_aa: CAISETSNTEAFF
cdr3_nt: TGTGCCATCAGTGAGACGTCGAACACTGAAGCTTTCTTT
d_call: .
v_call: TRBV10-3
clone_size: many
j_call: TRBJ1-1

cdr3_aa: CSARTGGPAGPQHF
cdr3_nt: TGCAGTGCTAGGACAGGGGGCCCTGCGGGGCCCCAGCATTTT
d_call: TRBD1
v_call: TRBV20-1
clone_size: few
j_call: TRBJ1-5

cdr3_aa: CASSSTKQGGYNEQFF
cdr3_nt: TGTGCCAGCAGCTCAACTAAGCAGGGTGGGTACAATGAGCAGTTCTTC
d_call: .
v_call: TRBV5-4
clone_size: many
j_call: TRBJ2-1

cdr3_aa: CSARGGQGAGWTEAFF
cdr3_nt: TGCAGTGCTAGAGGGGGACAGGGGGCAGGATGGACTGAAGCTTTCTTT
d_call: TRBD1
v_call: TRBV20-1
clone_size: few
j_call: TRBJ1-1

cdr3_aa: CASSRTSDSGANVLTF
cdr3_nt: TGTGCCAGCAGTCGAACGTCGGACTCTGGGGCCAACGTCCTGACTTTC
d_call: .
v_call: TRBV6-1
clone_size: .
j_call: TRBJ2-6

cdr3_aa: CASSLGLAIYNEQFF
cdr3_nt: TGTGCCAGCAGTTTGGGGTTGGCTATTTACAATGAGCAGTTCTTC
d_call: .
v_call: TRBV12-3/TRBV12-4
clone_size: many
j_call: TRBJ2-1

cdr3_aa: CSVGEGRGNQPQHF
cdr3_nt: TGCAGCGTTGGCGAGGGCCGGGGCAATCAGCCCCAGCATTTT
d_call: .
v_call: TRBV29-1
clone_size: few
j_call: TRBJ1-5

cdr3_aa: CARRDRNTIHRYF
cdr3_nt: TGTGCGCGCAGGGACAGAAATACGATCCATCGGTACTTC
d_call: TRBD1
v_call: TRBV7-9
clone_size: many
j_call: TRBJ2-7

cdr3_aa: CASSEGWQGKDEQYF
cdr3_nt: TGCGCCAGCAGTGAAGGGTGGCAGGGGAAGGACGAGCAGTACTTC
d_call: .
v_call: TRBV10-1
clone_size: many
j_call: TRBJ2-7

cdr3_aa: CASSLAGQSSYGYTF
cdr3_nt: TGTGCCAGCAGCTTGGCGGGACAATCTAGCTATGGCTACACCTTC
d_call: .
v_call: TRBV5-5
clone_size: many
j_call: TRBJ1-2

cdr3_aa: CASSRKGGTDTQYF
cdr3_nt: TGTGCCAGCAGCCGAAAGGGGGGCACAGATACGCAGTATTTT
d_call: .
v_call: TRBV3-1
clone_size: .
j_call: TRBJ2-3

cdr3_aa: CASSYGGVPYEQYF
cdr3_nt: TGTGCCAGCAGTTACGGCGGAGTCCCCTACGAGCAGTACTTC
d_call: .
v_call: TRBV6-2/TRBV6-3
clone_size: many
j_call: TRBJ2-7

cdr3_aa: CASTPSSGGNIQYF
cdr3_nt: TGTGCCAGCACCCCCAGTTCCGGGGGAAACATTCAGTACTTC
d_call: .
v_call: TRBV6-2/TRBV6-3
clone_size: few
j_call: TRBJ2-4

cdr3_aa: CASSSDRVEKLFF
cdr3_nt: TGTGCCAGCAGCTCGGACAGGGTTGAAAAACTGTTTTTT
d_call: TRBD1
v_call: TRBV7-3
clone_size: many
j_call: TRBJ1-4

cdr3_aa: CASSFRDPPLHF
cdr3_nt: TGTGCCAGCAGCTTCCGGGATCCACCCCTCCACTTT
d_call: .
v_call: TRBV5-5
clone_size: many
j_call: TRBJ1-6

cdr3_aa: CASSLETGRYEQYF
cdr3_nt: TGTGCCAGCAGCTTGGAAACCGGGAGGTATGAGCAGTACTTC
d_call: TRBD2
v_call: TRBV5-4
clone_size: many
j_call: TRBJ2-7

cdr3_aa: CATSLRQAGEQFF
cdr3_nt: TGTGCCACCAGCCTTCGACAGGCTGGTGAGCAGTTCTTC
d_call: .
v_call: TRBV15
clone_size: .
j_call: TRBJ2-1

cdr3_aa: CASKISGGASAQYF
cdr3_nt: TGTGCCAGCAAGATTAGCGGGGGGGCCTCTGCGCAGTATTTT
d_call: TRBD2
v_call: TRBV27
clone_size: many
j_call: TRBJ2-3

cdr3_aa: CASRDWGAAGYTF
cdr3_nt: TGTGCCAGCAGGGACTGGGGGGCTGCTGGCTACACCTTC
d_call: .
v_call: TRBV7-9
clone_size: many
j_call: TRBJ1-2

cdr3_aa: CASSPHGGDYEAFF
cdr3_nt: TGTGCCAGCAGCCCCCATGGGGGGGACTACGAAGCTTTCTTT
d_call: .
v_call: TRBV9
clone_size: many
j_call: TRBJ1-1

cdr3_aa: CASSSTGWGGRITKEDTQYF
cdr3_nt: TGTGCCAGCAGCTCTACGGGCTGGGGTGGCCGGATCACCAAGGAAGATACGCAGTATTTT
d_call: .
v_call: TRBV5-6
clone_size: many
j_call: TRBJ2-3

cdr3_aa: CSARDSLFGETQYF
cdr3_nt: TGCAGTGCTAGAGATAGCTTGTTCGGCGAGACCCAGTACTTC
d_call: .
v_call: TRBV20-1
clone_size: many
j_call: TRBJ2-5

cdr3_aa: CASSLGGGLGNQPQHF
cdr3_nt: TGTGCCAGCAGCTTGGGGGGGGGATTGGGCAATCAGCCCCAGCATTTT
d_call: .
v_call: TRBV5-4
clone_size: many
j_call: TRBJ1-5